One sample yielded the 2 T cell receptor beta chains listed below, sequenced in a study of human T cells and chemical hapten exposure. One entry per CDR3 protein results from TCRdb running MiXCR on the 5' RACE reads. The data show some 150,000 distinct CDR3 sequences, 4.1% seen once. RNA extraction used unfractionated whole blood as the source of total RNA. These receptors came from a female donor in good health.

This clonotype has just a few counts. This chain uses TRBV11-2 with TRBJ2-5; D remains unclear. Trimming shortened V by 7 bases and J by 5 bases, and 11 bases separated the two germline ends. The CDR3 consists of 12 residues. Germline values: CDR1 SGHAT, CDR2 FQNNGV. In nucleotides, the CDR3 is TGTGCCAGCAACTGGGTCGGGGAGACCCAGTACTTC. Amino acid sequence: CASNWVGETQYF.

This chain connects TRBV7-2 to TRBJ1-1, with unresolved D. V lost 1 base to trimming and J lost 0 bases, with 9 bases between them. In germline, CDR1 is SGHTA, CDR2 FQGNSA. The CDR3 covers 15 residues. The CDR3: CASSLGTIMNTEAFF. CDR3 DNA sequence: TGTGCCAGCAGCTTAGGAACGATAATGAACACTGAAGCTTTCTTT.